This T cell receptor (beta chain) was captured in a study of T cells in Graves' hyperthyroidism and ophthalmopathy. V trimming: 4 bases; J trimming: 3 bases; junction bases outside the gene matches: 8. The CDR3 extends over 15 amino acids. Germline CDR1 reads MGHRA; CDR2 reads YSYEKL. Amplified TCR beta CDR3 regions came from RNA transcripts. In the first-round RT-PCR of the TCR CDR3, the HTBI primer set was used. TCRdb re-analysed the multiplex PCR reads in MiXCR, keeping a single row per CDR3 protein. The table has about 580,000 distinct CDR3 sequences, about half seen once. The chain recombines TRBV4-1 with TRBJ2-5; 7 bases fit TRBD1. This TCR was recovered from a young woman with Graves' hyperthyroidism. Sequencing was performed on peripheral blood or thyroid tissue (not recorded which). Written as DNA, the CDR3 is TGCGCCAGCAGCCCACAGGAAGGGGGCGAAGAGACCCAGTACTTC. The encoded protein is CASSPQEGGEETQYF.